This T cell receptor beta chain was sequenced during a study of T cell repertoires in cytomegalovirus infection. Turning to the study itself: Through public TCR beta signatures, both CMV infection and matching HLA type were indicated.

This clonotype was recorded many times. This CDR3 is 13 amino acids long. Trimming took 5 bases from V and 5 from J; bases not matched to a gene: 2. CDR1 is MDHEN and CDR2 is SYDVKM in the germline V gene. TCRdb processed the reads anew with MiXCR; each CDR3 protein has one entry. The sample contains 250,000 to 300,000 distinct CDR3 sequences, more than 15% of which appear only once. Sequencing was done on a sample of CD8+ T cells from PBMCs. The rearrangement links TRBV28 to TRBJ2-5, with TRBD2 matching over 10 bases. The clonotype originates from a human donor in good health (CMV status not recorded). Some clones in this sample may be carry-over from other donors' samples. The CDR3 DNA reads TGTGCCAGCAGTCCGGGACTAGCGGAGACCCAGTACTTC. Translating it yields CASSPGLAETQYF.